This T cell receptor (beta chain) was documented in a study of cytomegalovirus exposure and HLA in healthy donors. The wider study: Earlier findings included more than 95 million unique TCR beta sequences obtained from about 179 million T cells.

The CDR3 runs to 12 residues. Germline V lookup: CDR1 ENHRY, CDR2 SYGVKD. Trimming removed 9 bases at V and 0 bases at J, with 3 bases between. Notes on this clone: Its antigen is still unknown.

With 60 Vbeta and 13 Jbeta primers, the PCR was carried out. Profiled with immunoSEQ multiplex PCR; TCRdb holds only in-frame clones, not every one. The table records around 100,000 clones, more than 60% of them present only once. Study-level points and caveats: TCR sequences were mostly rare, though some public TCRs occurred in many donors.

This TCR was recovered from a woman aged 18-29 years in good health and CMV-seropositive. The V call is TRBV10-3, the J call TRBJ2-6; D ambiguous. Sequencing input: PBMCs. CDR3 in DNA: TGTGCCATACACTCTGGGGCCAACGTCCTGACTTTC. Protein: CAIHSGANVLTF.